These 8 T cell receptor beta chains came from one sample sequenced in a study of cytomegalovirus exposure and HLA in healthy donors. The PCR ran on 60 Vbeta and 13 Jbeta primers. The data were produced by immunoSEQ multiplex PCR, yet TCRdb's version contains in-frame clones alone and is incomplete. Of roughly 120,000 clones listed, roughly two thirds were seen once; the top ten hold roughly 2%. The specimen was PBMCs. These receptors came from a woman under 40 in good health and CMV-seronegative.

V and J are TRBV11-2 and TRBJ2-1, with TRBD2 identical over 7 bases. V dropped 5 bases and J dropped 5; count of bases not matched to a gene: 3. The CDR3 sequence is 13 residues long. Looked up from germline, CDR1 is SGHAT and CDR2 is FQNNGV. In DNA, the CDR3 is TGTGCCAGCAGCCTGGGGACTAACAATGAGCAGTTCTTC. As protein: CASSLGTNNEQFF.

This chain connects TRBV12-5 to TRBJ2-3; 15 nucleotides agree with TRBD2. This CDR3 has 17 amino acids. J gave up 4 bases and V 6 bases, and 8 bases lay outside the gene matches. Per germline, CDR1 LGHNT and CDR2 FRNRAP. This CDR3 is CASGPGTSGRNSDTQYF. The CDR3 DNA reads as TGTGCTAGTGGACCGGGGACTAGCGGGAGGAACTCAGATACGCAGTATTTT.

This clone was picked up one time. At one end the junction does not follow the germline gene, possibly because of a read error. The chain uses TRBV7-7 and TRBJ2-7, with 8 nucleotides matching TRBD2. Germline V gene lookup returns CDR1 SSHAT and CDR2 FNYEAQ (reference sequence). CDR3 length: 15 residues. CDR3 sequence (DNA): TGTGCTAGCAGCTTAGTCGGAGGAGCGGGAGCCGAGCAGTACTTC. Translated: CASSLVGGAGAEQYF.

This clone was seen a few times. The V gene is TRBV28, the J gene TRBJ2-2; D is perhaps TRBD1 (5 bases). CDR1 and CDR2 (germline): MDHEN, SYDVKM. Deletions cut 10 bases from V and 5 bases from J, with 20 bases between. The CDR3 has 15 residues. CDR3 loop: CATFLRRGKTGELFF. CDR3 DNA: TGTGCCACCTTTCTACGAAGGGGAAAAACCGGGGAGCTGTTTTTT.

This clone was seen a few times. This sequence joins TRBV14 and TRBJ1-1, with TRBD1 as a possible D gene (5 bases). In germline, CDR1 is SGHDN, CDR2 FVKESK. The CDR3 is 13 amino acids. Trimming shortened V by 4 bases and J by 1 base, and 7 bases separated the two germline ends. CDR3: CASSRQPNTEAFF. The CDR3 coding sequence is TGTGCCAGCAGCCGACAGCCGAACACTGAAGCTTTCTTT.

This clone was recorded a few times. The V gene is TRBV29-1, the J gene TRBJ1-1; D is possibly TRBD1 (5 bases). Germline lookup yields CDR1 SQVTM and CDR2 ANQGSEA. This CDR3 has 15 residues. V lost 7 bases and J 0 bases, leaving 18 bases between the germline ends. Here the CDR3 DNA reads TGCAGCGCCGGCGCAGGGTGGGCCATGAACACTGAAGCTTTCTTT. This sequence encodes CSAGAGWAMNTEAFF.

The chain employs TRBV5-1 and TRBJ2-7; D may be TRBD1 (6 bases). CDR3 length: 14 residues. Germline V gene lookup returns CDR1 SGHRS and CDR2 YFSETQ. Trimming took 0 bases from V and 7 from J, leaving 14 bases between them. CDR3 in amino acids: CASSLVWDTVEQYF. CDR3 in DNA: TGCGCCAGCAGCTTGGTCTGGGACACCGTGGAGCAGTACTTC.

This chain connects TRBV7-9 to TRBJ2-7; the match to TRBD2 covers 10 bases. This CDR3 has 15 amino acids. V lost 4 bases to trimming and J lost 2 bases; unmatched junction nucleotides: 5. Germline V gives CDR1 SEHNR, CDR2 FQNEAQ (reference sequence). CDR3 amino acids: CASSSSGSGPYEQYF. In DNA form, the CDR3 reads TGTGCCAGCAGCTCTAGCGGGAGTGGGCCCTACGAGCAGTACTTC. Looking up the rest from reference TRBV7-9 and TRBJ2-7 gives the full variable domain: DTGVSQNPRHKITKRGQNVTFRCDPISEHNRLYWYRQTLGQGPEFLTYFQNEAQLEKSRLLSDRFSAERPKGSFSTLEIQRTEQGDSAMYLCASSSSGSGPYEQYFGPGTRLTVT.